This paragraph reports one TCR beta chain. Its antigen is still unknown. Base qualities are not at hand, and no much larger clone is one base apart. This record belongs to a study of T cell responses to AZD1222 COVID-19 vaccine (dated by TCRdb to 2020 to 2023). Context from the whole study: Because spike-specific TCR depth and breadth did not differ between the two schedules, AZD1222 recipients who got a second dose at roughly 4 weeks were pooled with those who got a second dose at roughly 12 weeks. Trial participants were enrolled by age into 18-55, 56-69 and 70-plus year subgroups, with 148, 28 and 57 TCR-sequenced participants respectively. A total of about 230 trial participants underwent TCR sequencing, of whom around 200 received two doses of AZD1222 and around 25 received two doses of the MenACWY control vaccine. Broader findings and caveats from the paper: Reportedly, almost half of the unique spike-specific TCRs recognized epitopes lying outside the regions that are mutated in the B.1.351 and B.1.1.7 variants. A significant rise in spike-specific TCR breadth and depth was observed after two AZD1222 doses relative to day 0 and relative to MenACWY recipients. The 56-69-year group was small, and its depth increase did not reach significance, likely because of low power. Most participants were white British and females outnumbered males, and the authors suggested that clonal diversity may have been underestimated. The whole spike protein was spanned by vaccine-associated CD4 TCRs, and dominant responses were seen in regions 160-218 and 743-854. Because no day 14 peak-response samples were available, repertoires were characterized only after the peak T cell response. Conclusions about previously exposed vaccinees were limited because only a handful of AZD1222 recipients were SARS-CoV-2 seropositive at baseline.

The CDR3 regions of human TCRbeta chains were analyzed by immunosequencing. From the authors' description of their analysis: TCRs in the repertoires were compared against a reference library of SARS-CoV-2-specific TCRs that had been generated with the MIRA antigen-specificity platform. Breadth meant the fraction of unique TCRs that were SARS-CoV-2-associated, whereas depth meant the fraction of total T cells that were SARS-CoV-2-associated. Using the MIRA data, every spike-specific TCR was mapped to the spike region that the TCR reacted to and assigned to either a CD4 or a CD8 class. Log10-transformed breadth and depth values were compared by one-way ANOVA with Sidak's multiple comparisons tests. TCRdb took this table from immuneACCESS and kept in-frame rearrangements with V and J called. Such tables lack part of the clones; where checked against another copy, unresolved V genes explain under half of the gap, and the rest is unexplained. D and trimming were read from the DNA, whereas the V and J calls and clone size are those reported in that table. This sample lists tens of thousands of clones; about 88% were detected once. The ten largest clones add up to less than 20% of the sample.

CDR1 is given as MNHEY and CDR2 as SVGAGI, both from the germline V gene. The junction carries 12 bases between V and J, which are trimmed by 5 bases and 10 bases respectively. CDR3 length: 12 amino acids, cysteine to phenylalanine. This entry keeps only the CDR3 DNA: 36 bases, framed from base 1. Interpreted using the paper, the time point label stands for: baseline before first vaccination. Vaccinee samples were obtained from the UK trials COV001 and COV002, which included a single-blind randomized controlled phase 2/3 trial of AZD1222 (ChAdOx1 nCoV-19) in healthy adults. Trial participant PBMC samples were collected at day 0 and day 28 after the second dose for TCRbeta chain sequencing.

Recombination connected TRBV6-5 to TRBJ2-1; TRBD2 is a weak D gene call, 6 bases matching. This TCR was sampled from an adult in good health. The input for sequencing was peripheral blood, taken on day 0 of AZD1222 vaccination. The nucleotide sequence reads as follows: TGTGCCAGCAGTCGGGAGACAGAGGAGCAGTTCTTC. Its translation is CASSRETEEQFF.